In this sample, the clone carrying this T cell receptor beta chain turned up many times. Its antigen is still unknown. V was clipped by 11 bases and J by 1 base, with 17 bases between them. Per germline, CDR1 ENHRY and CDR2 SYGVKD. This CDR3 is 14 amino acids long. These data come from a study of T cell repertoires in cytomegalovirus infection. Looking at the study overall: CMV infection together with matching HLA type was indicated by public TCR beta signatures. Points from the study as a whole: Accumulated public TCR beta family frequency recognized individuals carrying CMV together with the relevant HLA.

Each CDR3 protein gets one entry after TCRdb re-called the reads with MiXCR. The table lists roughly 920,000 distinct CDR3 sequences, around 31% of them singletons. J is TRBJ1-1 and V is TRBV10-3; no definite D call. The sample here was cultured CD8+ T cells from PBMCs, taken from culture after CMV antigen stimulation. This clonotype was obtained from a human donor in good health (CMV status not recorded). Some clones in this sample may be carry-over from other donors' samples. DNA for the CDR3: TGTGCCGCCTTTACCGGGGTGAGGAACACTGAAGCTTTCTTT. Translation: CAAFTGVRNTEAFF.